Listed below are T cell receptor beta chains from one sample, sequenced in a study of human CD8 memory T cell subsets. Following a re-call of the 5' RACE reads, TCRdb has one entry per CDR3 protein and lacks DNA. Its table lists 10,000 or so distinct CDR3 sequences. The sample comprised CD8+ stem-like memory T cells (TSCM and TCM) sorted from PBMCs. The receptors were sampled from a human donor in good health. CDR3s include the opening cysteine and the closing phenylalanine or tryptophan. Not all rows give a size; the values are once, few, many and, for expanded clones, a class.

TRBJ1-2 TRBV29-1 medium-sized CSVEDSNYGYTF
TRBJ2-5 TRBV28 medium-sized CASSPMGLEETQYF
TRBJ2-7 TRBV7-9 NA CASSYGREQYF
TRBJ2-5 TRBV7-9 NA CASSLVPGGIEETQYF
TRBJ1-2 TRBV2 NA CASTSWGVGYGYTF
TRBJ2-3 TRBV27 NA CASAFALTDTQYF
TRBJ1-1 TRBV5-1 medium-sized CASSAGQGATTEAFF
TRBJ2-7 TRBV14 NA CASSQSRGWYEQYF
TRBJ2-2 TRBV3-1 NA CASSHQAGQTNTGELFF
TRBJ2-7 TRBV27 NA CASSLGRAYEQYF
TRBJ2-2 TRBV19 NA CATRRITGTGDTGELFF
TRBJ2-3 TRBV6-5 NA CASSYQAGTDTQYF
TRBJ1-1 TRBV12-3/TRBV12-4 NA CASSFGTGPIEAFF
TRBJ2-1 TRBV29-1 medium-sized CSVATGGFHEQFF
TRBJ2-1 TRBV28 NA CASSLRGLHNEQFF
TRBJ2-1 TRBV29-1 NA CSVEAYRDRGYNEQFF
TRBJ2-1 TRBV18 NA CASSPPGSEQFF
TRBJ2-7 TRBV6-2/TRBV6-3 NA CASSHEASGGAYEQYF
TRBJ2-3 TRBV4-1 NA CASSQFASGTSKTDTQYF
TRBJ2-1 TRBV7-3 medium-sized CASSLSPSERTYNEQFF
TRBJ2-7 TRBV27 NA CASSLSTLREQYF
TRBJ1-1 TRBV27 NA CASSLKQGGTEAFF
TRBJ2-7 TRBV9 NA CASSVGSGPYEQYF
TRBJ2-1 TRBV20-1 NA CSARASPSYNEQFF
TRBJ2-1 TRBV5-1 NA CASSISGRAGDEQFF
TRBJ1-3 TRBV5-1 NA CASSLQFSGNTIYF
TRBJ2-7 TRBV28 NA CASSRDRGPKKYEQYF
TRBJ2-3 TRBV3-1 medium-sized CASSRSTGEDTQYF
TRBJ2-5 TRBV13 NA CASSLGQGGETQYF
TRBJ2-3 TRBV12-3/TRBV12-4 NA CASSSQLAGTDTQYF
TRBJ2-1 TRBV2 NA CASSDLDNEQFF
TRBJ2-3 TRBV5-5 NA CASSSDVGWSDTQYF
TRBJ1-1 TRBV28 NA CATVDRAVTEAFF
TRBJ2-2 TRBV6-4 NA CASSMGTGELFF
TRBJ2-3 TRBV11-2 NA CASSRGGSLDTQYF
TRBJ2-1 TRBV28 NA CASSFWGDRFF
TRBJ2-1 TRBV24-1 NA CATSDRDRPSGTRDNEQFF
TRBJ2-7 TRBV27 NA CASSFEGQQYF
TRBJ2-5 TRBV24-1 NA CATSEWGEETQYF
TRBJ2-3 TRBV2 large CASSYGTASTDTQYF
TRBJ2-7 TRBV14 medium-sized CASSPPDRRRYEQYF
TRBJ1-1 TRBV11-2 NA CASSLTPGAGGTEAFF
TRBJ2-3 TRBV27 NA CASWTYSTDTQYF
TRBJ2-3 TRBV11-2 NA CASSFEADTQYF
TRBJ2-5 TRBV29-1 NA CSPLAGETQYF
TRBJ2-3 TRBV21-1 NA CASSDRGLAGGGTDTQYF
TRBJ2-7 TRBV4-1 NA CASSPLGGSTYEQYF
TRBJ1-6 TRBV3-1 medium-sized CASSLGIYNSPLHF
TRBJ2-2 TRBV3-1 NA CASSQAEVRAEDTGELFF
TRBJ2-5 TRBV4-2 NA CASSQETAAETQYF